This T cell receptor beta chain emerged from a study of T cell responses to AZD1222 COVID-19 vaccine. Whole-study findings and limits: Spike-specific TCR breadth and depth grew following two AZD1222 doses.

Sequencing was performed with immunoSEQ multiplex PCR; in TCRdb, only in-frame clones are kept and a portion is missing. This table has about 93,000 clones, around 87% appearing once. As for this clone: Its antigen is not known.

The CDR3 totals 14 residues. CDR1 and CDR2 (germline): GTSNPN, SVGIG (reference sequence). V lost 2 bases, J lost 4 bases, and 14 bases lay in between. This specimen was peripheral blood, taken 28 days after the second AZD1222 dose. V and J are TRBV30 and TRBJ1-1; D may be TRBD1 (6 bases). The source of this sequence is an adult who received the AZD1222 COVID-19 vaccine. CDR3 bases: TGTGCCTGGAGTCATCTACAGGGAACCACTGAAGCTTTCTTT. This codes for CAWSHLQGTTEAFF.